This TCR beta chain came from a study of T cell repertoires in cytomegalovirus infection. Across the whole study: Based on public TCR beta signatures, there were indications of CMV infection and of a matching HLA type.

A single record per CDR3 protein comes from TCRdb applying MiXCR to the reads. Of about 450,000 distinct CDR3 sequences listed, around 32% were seen once; the top ten hold roughly an eighth. This clonotype was counted only a few times. Its target is unknown. Trimming removed 7 bases from V and 0 bases from J, with 15 bases in between. The germline CDR1 and CDR2 sequences are MNHEY and SVGAGI. The CDR3 runs 15 residues. Broader study findings: HLA-C-restricted CMV clonotypes gave the most frequent clonotype in two of eight donors. CMV carriers having the relevant HLA were flagged by cumulative public TCR beta family frequency.

This sequence was found in a human donor in good health (CMV status not recorded). Some clones in this sample may be carry-over from other donors' samples. The sample comprised PBMCs. This chain joins TRBV6-5 and TRBJ1-1; tentatively, D is TRBD1 (5 bases). In DNA, the CDR3 is TGTGCCAGCACTCAAAGACAGCTAATGAACACTGAAGCTTTCTTT. Encoded protein: CASTQRQLMNTEAFF.